Given below is one T cell receptor (beta chain) in context. Its antigen is still unknown. The entry originates in a study of T cells in Graves' hyperthyroidism and ophthalmopathy. Whole-study findings and limits: Ophthalmopathy was separated from stable hyperthyroidism by a 13 V-J model.

Exclusion of patients followed from uncontrolled infection, other autoimmune disease, pregnancy or lactation. The diagnoses drew upon clinical symptoms, serum thyroxine and TRAb, thyroid ultrasound and orbital computed tomography. Fresh 10 ml peripheral blood yielded PBMCs. V was shortened by 3 bases and J by 1 base, with 12 bases between the two germline ends. CDR1 and CDR2 from the germline V gene are DFQATT and SNEGSKA (reference sequence). The CDR3 loop spans 14 amino acids. Amplified TCR beta CDR3 regions came from RNA transcripts. The HTBI primer set served for first-round RT-PCR of the TCR CDR3. TCRdb itself ran the multiplex PCR reads through MiXCR, one entry per CDR3 protein. This table has around 600,000 distinct CDR3 sequences, more than 13% appearing once.

This chain connects TRBV20-1 to TRBJ1-1, with no clear D. Sample: blood. This TCR was sampled from a woman in her late teens or twenties with Graves' ophthalmopathy. The CDR3 region is CSASPEPPNTEAFF. The CDR3 nucleotides are TGCAGTGCTAGCCCGGAACCACCGAACACTGAAGCTTTCTTT.